This T cell receptor beta chain appears in the sequencing data of a study of blood T cell repertoires in COVID-19. The sample holds a few counts of this clone. Clones were read by immunoSEQ multiplex PCR, and TCRdb kept only the in-frame ones, dropping some. The data contain hundreds of thousands of clones, about nine tenths of them seen just once; the ten biggest clones take up less than 0.75%. The CDR3 runs to 16 residues. Trimming took off 3 bases at V and 6 bases at J, with 21 bases between the two ends. The germline CDR1 and CDR2 sequences are LNHDA and SQIVND (reference sequence). The chain joins TRBV19 to TRBJ2-7; D gene uncertain. Material: peripheral blood. This sequence was found in a man aged 35-49 years with acute or convalescent COVID-19. The CDR3, as DNA: TGTGCCAGTAGTATCACAACCCTCGTCCCCGCCCCCGAGCAGTACTTC. It encodes CASSITTLVPAPEQYF.